The 26 T cell receptor beta chains reported below all come from one sample, sequenced in a study of blood T cells in healthy people across ages. Primed by a sample-barcoded 5' primer and a J-beta primer mix, a second PCR proceeded for about 6 to 12 cycles. TCRdb called the 5' RACE reads again in MiXCR, with one record for every CDR3 protein. The sample lists about 1.4 million distinct CDR3 sequences, approximately 63% occurring once. The sequencing input was blood. The receptors here all came from a man younger than 35 in good health.

This clonotype was observed a single time. V gene TRBV12-3 or TRBV12-4 combines with J gene TRBJ2-5; 10 nucleotides align to TRBD2. The junction had 9 bases not matched to a gene; V was cut back by 10 bases and J by 7 bases. This CDR3 is built from 13 residues. The CDR3 nucleotides are TGTGCCACAGCCCTAGCGGGGGCGTCGACCCAGTACTTC. Amino acids: CATALAGASTQYF.

In this sample, this clonotype turned up a few times. The rearrangement uses TRBV6-2 or TRBV6-3 and TRBJ2-3, with D hard to call. This CDR3 spans 13 amino acids. With 6 bases removed from V and 4 bases from J, the gap between germline ends came to 11 bases. Germline values: CDR1 MNHEY, CDR2 SVGEGT. The CDR3 DNA sequence: TGTGCCAGCAGCACACTTTTGTCAGATACGCAGTATTTT. Translation: CASSTLLSDTQYF.

This clonotype appeared a single time. The chain has TRBV3-1 and TRBJ2-3; 13 nucleotides match TRBD2. The CDR3 contains 22 residues. Losses at the gene ends were 0 bases for V and 6 bases for J; bases not matched to a gene: 21. Germline loops: CDR1 LGHDT, CDR2 YNNKEL (reference sequence). CDR3 in amino acids: CASSQDLVPGLAGTTGGDTQYF. CDR3 DNA: TGTGCCAGCAGCCAAGATCTTGTACCGGGACTAGCGGGAACAACGGGGGGCGATACGCAGTATTTT.

CDR3 nucleotides: TGCAGCGTTGTGGGGTACACCGGGGAGCTGTTTTTT. Translated: CSVVGYTGELFF. The genes are TRBV29-1 and TRBJ2-2, with D hard to call. Germline V CDR1 and CDR2: SQVTM, ANQGSEA. V lost 4 bases, J lost 3 bases, and 6 bases lay in between. The CDR3 has 12 residues.

This clonotype was counted a few times. V usage is TRBV12-3 or TRBV12-4 and J usage is TRBJ2-3; TRBD2 might be the D (5 bases). The CDR3 totals 15 residues. Trimming took 3 bases from V and 3 from J, leaving 13 bases between them. DNA for the CDR3: TGTGCCAGCAGTTTTGTAGCGTCGAGAACAGATACGCAGTATTTT. Translated, it gives CASSFVASRTDTQYF.

This clonotype was counted a few times. The rearrangement links TRBV6-2 or TRBV6-3 to TRBJ2-3; D gene uncertain. The CDR3 contains 17 residues. CDR1 and CDR2 from the germline V gene are MNHEY and SVGEGT. Trimming shortened V by 1 base and J by 8 bases, and 22 bases separated the two germline ends. CDR3 amino acids: CASSYLLVGDPKGTQYF. CDR3 DNA: TGTGCCAGCAGTTACTTACTGGTGGGCGACCCTAAGGGTACGCAGTATTTT.

This sequence joins TRBV7-9 and TRBJ1-1, with D possibly being TRBD1 (6 bases). This CDR3 contains 14 residues. Germline assignment: CDR1 SEHNR and CDR2 FQNEAQ (reference sequence). Deletions cut 7 bases from V and 0 bases from J, with 12 bases between. The CDR3 bases are TGTGCCAGCACCCTTAGGGGGGTGAACACTGAAGCTTTCTTT. Amino acid sequence: CASTLRGVNTEAFF.

This chain joins TRBV5-1 and TRBJ2-1, with TRBD1 matching over 7 bases. CDR3 length equals 15 residues. V gave up 0 bases and J gave up 8 bases; unmatched junction bases: 8. Germline CDR1 and CDR2: SGHRS and YFSETQ. CDR3 amino acids: CASSLEFRGSDEQFF. CDR3 sequence (DNA): TGCGCCAGCAGCTTGGAGTTCAGGGGGAGCGATGAGCAGTTCTTC.

This clonotype was picked up one time. The chain recombines TRBV28 with TRBJ2-7; TRBD2 is a possible D gene (5 bases). Germline assignment: CDR1 MDHEN and CDR2 SYDVKM. Trimming pared 3 bases from V and 0 bases from J, leaving 18 bases between. The CDR3 consists of 17 residues. This chain's CDR3 is CASSFKVALKSSYEQYF. As DNA, the CDR3 is TGTGCCAGCAGTTTTAAGGTAGCGTTAAAAAGCTCCTACGAGCAGTACTTC.

This clonotype was seen a handful of times. The J gene is TRBJ2-1, the V gene TRBV4-1, with 10 bases fitting TRBD2. The length of the CDR3 is 14 residues. Trimming took 2 bases from V and 7 from J; bases not matched to a gene: 2. Germline values: CDR1 MGHRA, CDR2 YSYEKL. CDR3 coding DNA: TGCGCCAGCAGCCAATTAGCGGGAGGAAATGAGCAGTTCTTC. This translates into CASSQLAGGNEQFF.

The chain uses TRBV11-2 and TRBJ2-6; possibly TRBD1 for D (6 bases). Germline lookup yields CDR1 SGHAT and CDR2 FQNNGV. The V end lost 4 bases, the J end lost 2 bases, and 9 bases lay between the germline ends. The length of the CDR3 is 15 residues. CDR3 nucleotide sequence: TGTGCCAGCAGCTCAGGGGATACTGGGGCCAACGTCCTGACTTTC. Translating gives CASSSGDTGANVLTF.

This sequence joins TRBV4-3 and TRBJ2-4, with 8 bases lining up with TRBD2. CDR3 length: 17 amino acids. The ends lost 0 bases at V and 5 bases at J; junction bases unmatched: 9. CDR1 LGHNA and CDR2 YSLEER come from the germline V gene. The DNA of the CDR3 is TGCGCCAGCAGCCAAGATCCAGCGGGGGTGGAGGAAAACATTCAGTACTTC. It translates to CASSQDPAGVEENIQYF.

In this sample, this clonotype turned up once. CDR3 nucleotide sequence: TGCAGTGCTAGTAGTATTGGACATGAGCAGTTCTTC. It is translated as CSASSIGHEQFF. The genes are TRBV20-1 and TRBJ2-1, with D hard to call. V lost 3 bases and J 8 bases, leaving 11 bases between the germline ends. The CDR3 runs to 12 residues. Germline loops: CDR1 DFQATT, CDR2 SNEGSKA (reference sequence).

This chain connects TRBV20-1 to TRBJ1-5, with a weak D call TRBD1 (6 bases). CDR3 length: 15 residues. Trimming cost V 0 bases and J 4 bases, with 13 bases left between them. Per germline, CDR1 DFQATT and CDR2 SNEGSKA (reference sequence). The CDR3 protein is CSARDVQGHNQPQHF. CDR3 coding DNA: TGCAGTGCTAGAGATGTGCAGGGACATAATCAGCCCCAGCATTTT.

This sequence joins TRBV5-1 and TRBJ2-1; TRBD1 might be the D (6 bases). V was shortened by 0 bases and J by 9 bases, with 10 bases between the two germline ends. Per the germline V gene, CDR1 is SGHRS and CDR2 is YFSETQ. This CDR3 spans 13 amino acids. In DNA, the CDR3 is TGCGCCAGCAGCTTGGACAGGGTGGGTGAGCAGTTCTTC. It codes for CASSLDRVGEQFF.

This sequence joins TRBV7-9 and TRBJ2-1; 11 nucleotides match TRBD2. The ends lost 5 bases at V and 3 bases at J; junction bases unmatched: 9. Germline V gene data show CDR1 as SEHNR and CDR2 as FQNEAQ (reference sequence). This CDR3 comprises 17 residues. The CDR3 loop is CASSQTLAGEYYNEQFF. The DNA of the CDR3 is TGTGCCAGCAGCCAAACACTAGCGGGAGAGTACTACAATGAGCAGTTCTTC.

The chain is built from TRBV7-9 and TRBJ2-1; D is ambiguous. The CDR3 is made up of 15 amino acids. Trimming shortened V by 5 bases and J by 2 bases, and 13 bases separated the two germline ends. From germline, CDR1 is SEHNR and CDR2 FQNEAQ (reference sequence). CDR3 protein: CASSPLQMTYNEQFF. The CDR3 DNA is TGTGCCAGCAGCCCCCTCCAGATGACCTACAATGAGCAGTTCTTC.

This clonotype was seen only once. The CDR3 bases are TGTGCCAGCAGCTTGGCCTTCAGAGGCGGCACAGATACGCAGTATTTT. Translating gives CASSLAFRGGTDTQYF. V usage is TRBV5-5 and J usage is TRBJ2-3; D is unresolved. Germline V CDR1 and CDR2: SGHKS, YYEKEE (reference sequence). The CDR3 totals 16 residues. Trimming cost V 0 bases and J 1 base, with 12 bases left between them.

The chain links TRBV7-9 to TRBJ2-3, with D tentatively TRBD2 (5 bases). This CDR3 region has 16 residues. Trimming cost V 1 base and J 2 bases, with 13 bases left between them. Germline V gene data show CDR1 as SEHNR and CDR2 as FQNEAQ (reference sequence). CDR3 loop: CASSLGTAGDTDTQYF. CDR3 nucleotide sequence: TGTGCCAGCAGCTTAGGAACCGCGGGTGACACAGATACGCAGTATTTT.

The chain couples TRBV29-1 to TRBJ1-2; TRBD1 matches 7 bases. There are 12 residues in the CDR3. CDR1 is SQVTM, CDR2 ANQGSEA, per germline. The ends lost 7 bases at V and 7 bases at J; junction bases unmatched: 9. The CDR3 loop is CSATTGLSGYTF. DNA for the CDR3: TGCAGCGCTACGACAGGGCTCTCTGGCTACACCTTC.

This chain uses TRBV11-2 with TRBJ2-5; 12 bases align to TRBD2. This CDR3 has 18 residues. Germline loops: CDR1 SGHAT, CDR2 FQNNGV. V trimming: 1 base; J trimming: 2 bases; junction bases outside the gene matches: 8. In nucleotides, the CDR3 is TGTGCCAGCAGCTTAGGAATTGCTAGCGGGAGGGTGCAAGAGACCCAGTACTTC. Amino acid sequence: CASSLGIASGRVQETQYF.

This clonotype was recorded at least ten times. V and J are TRBV28 and TRBJ2-7, with a tentative D call TRBD2 (5 bases). Germline lookup yields CDR1 MDHEN and CDR2 SYDVKM. V lost 3 bases and J lost 6, with 15 bases in between. This CDR3 contains 14 residues. The DNA of the CDR3 is TGTGCCAGCAGTTTGACATACGAGGGCTCCGAGCAGTACTTC. Protein product: CASSLTYEGSEQYF.

The V call is TRBV14, the J call TRBJ1-2; D unclear. In germline, CDR1 is SGHDN, CDR2 FVKESK. V dropped 4 bases and J dropped 8 bases, with 14 bases sitting between them. The CDR3 sequence is 13 residues long. CDR3 region: CASSPERVGGYTF. The DNA of the CDR3 is TGTGCCAGCAGCCCGGAGAGGGTGGGAGGCTACACCTTC.

In its sample, this clonotype was seen a few times. This chain connects TRBV20-1 to TRBJ2-3, with unresolved D. Germline values: CDR1 DFQATT, CDR2 SNEGSKA (reference sequence). This CDR3 has 13 amino acids. Deletions cut 4 bases from V and 0 bases from J, with 8 bases between. DNA of the CDR3: TGCAGTGCTACAGGAGATAGCACAGATACGCAGTATTTT. The encoded protein is CSATGDSTDTQYF.

V and J are TRBV29-1 and TRBJ2-3; possibly TRBD2 for D (6 bases). The V and J ends lost 7 bases and 4 bases respectively, with 15 bases between them. The CDR3 spans 13 residues. Germline CDR1 SQVTM, CDR2 ANQGSEA. CDR3 sequence reads: CSGMRAGSDTQYF. CDR3 bases: TGCAGCGGAATGAGAGCGGGCTCAGATACGCAGTATTTT.

J is TRBJ2-4 and V is TRBV5-1, with 9 bases identical to TRBD1. CDR3 length: 17 residues. Germline V gene sequence: CDR1 SGHRS, CDR2 YFSETQ. Unmatched junction bases numbered 17, after V lost 5 bases and J lost 8 bases. CDR3 in DNA: TGCGCCAGCAGAAACCGGGACAGGGCGTCGCCGGGGGACATTCAGTACTTC. Translated: CASRNRDRASPGDIQYF. The entire variable domain, with the rest obtained from reference TRBV5-1 and TRBJ2-4, is as follows: KAGVTQTPRYLIKTRGQQVTLSCSPISGHRSVSWYQQTPGQGLQFLFEYFSETQRNKGNFPGRFSGRQFSNSRSEMNVSTLELGDSALYLCASRNRDRASPGDIQYFGAGTRLSVL.